This is a list of T cell receptor beta chains from one sample in a study of T cell repertoires in cytomegalovirus infection. In TCRdb, the reads were re-called with MiXCR into one record per CDR3 protein. The sample has a few hundred thousand distinct CDR3 sequences, 15% to 20% seen once. Sample: PBMCs. These receptors all come from a human donor in good health (CMV status not recorded). Some clones in this sample may be carry-over from other donors' samples. The CDR3 runs from the conserved cysteine through the conserved F or W. D genes are given only for firm matches. Clone size appears in some rows only: once, few, many, or a class for an expanded clone.

d_gene: TRBD1; v_gene: TRBV28; j_gene: TRBJ1-6; abundance: few; CDR3nt: TGTGCCAGCAGCCCGGGGACAGGGGCCGATAATTCACCCCTCCACTTT; CDR3aa: CASSPGTGADNSPLHF
d_gene: -; v_gene: TRBV7-2; j_gene: TRBJ1-2; abundance: many; CDR3nt: TGTGCCAGCAGCCTCCAAGTGGGGGGAACCTATGGCTACACCTTC; CDR3aa: CASSLQVGGTYGYTF
d_gene: -; v_gene: TRBV12-3/TRBV12-4; j_gene: TRBJ1-5; abundance: -; CDR3nt: TGTGCCAGCAGTTTTAATGAGCCCAGGGCCCAGCATTTT; CDR3aa: CASSFNEPRAQHF
d_gene: -; v_gene: TRBV5-1; j_gene: TRBJ2-7; abundance: -; CDR3nt: TGCGCCAGCAGCGGCCGTGGGCCCTCTATAGACGGGCAGTACTTC; CDR3aa: CASSGRGPSIDGQYF
d_gene: TRBD1; v_gene: TRBV7-2; j_gene: TRBJ2-7; abundance: few; CDR3nt: TGTGCCAGCTGCTGGACAGGGCTTTCCTACGAGCAGTACTTC; CDR3aa: CASCWTGLSYEQYF
d_gene: -; v_gene: TRBV12-3/TRBV12-4; j_gene: TRBJ1-5; abundance: once; CDR3nt: TGTGCCAGCAGTTCAGGCCCGGGGTGGGGGACGCAGCATTTT; CDR3aa: CASSSGPGWGTQHF
d_gene: -; v_gene: TRBV4-1; j_gene: TRBJ2-3; abundance: many; CDR3nt: TGCGCCAGCAGCCAAGAGCTAGCATATACGCAGTATTTT; CDR3aa: CASSQELAYTQYF
d_gene: -; v_gene: TRBV7-6; j_gene: TRBJ2-1; abundance: few; CDR3nt: TGTGCCAGCAGCTTAGACCGGGAGCAGTTCTTC; CDR3aa: CASSLDREQFF
d_gene: TRBD1; v_gene: TRBV15; j_gene: TRBJ1-5; abundance: -; CDR3nt: TGTGCCACCAGCAGAGATCAGGGGGCTTCACAGCCCCAGCATTTT; CDR3aa: CATSRDQGASQPQHF
d_gene: TRBD2; v_gene: TRBV12-3/TRBV12-4; j_gene: TRBJ2-3; abundance: few; CDR3nt: TGTGCCAGCAGGACTAGCAGCACAGATACGCAGTATTTT; CDR3aa: CASRTSSTDTQYF
d_gene: -; v_gene: TRBV5-5; j_gene: TRBJ2-1; abundance: many; CDR3nt: TGTGCCAGCAGCTTATTCAGGAGGGGGGACTACTACAATGAGCAGTTCTTC; CDR3aa: CASSLFRRGDYYNEQFF
d_gene: TRBD1; v_gene: TRBV2; j_gene: TRBJ1-5; abundance: once; CDR3nt: TGTGCCAGCAGCTTTGCCGGGACAGGAAGTTATCAGCCCCAGCATTTT; CDR3aa: CASSFAGTGSYQPQHF
d_gene: -; v_gene: TRBV20-1; j_gene: TRBJ1-1; abundance: -; CDR3nt: TGCAGTGCTAGGAACAGCCTGGGCACTGAAGCTTTCTTT; CDR3aa: CSARNSLGTEAFF
d_gene: TRBD1; v_gene: TRBV5-1; j_gene: TRBJ2-1; abundance: -; CDR3nt: TGCGCCAGCAGCGGACAGGGGGCAAGCAATGAGCAGTTCTTC; CDR3aa: CASSGQGASNEQFF
d_gene: -; v_gene: TRBV6-2/TRBV6-3; j_gene: TRBJ1-1; abundance: many; CDR3nt: TGTGCCAGCAGTTACAAGCTGCTCACTGAAGCTTTCTTT; CDR3aa: CASSYKLLTEAFF
d_gene: -; v_gene: TRBV12-3/TRBV12-4; j_gene: TRBJ2-3; abundance: -; CDR3nt: TGTGCCAGCAGCTCTTGGAGCGGGGATACGCAGTATTTT; CDR3aa: CASSSWSGDTQYF
d_gene: -; v_gene: TRBV18; j_gene: TRBJ2-7; abundance: few; CDR3nt: TGTGCCAGCTCACCAAGGGGATTCGGCGAGCAGTACTTC; CDR3aa: CASSPRGFGEQYF
d_gene: -; v_gene: TRBV12-3/TRBV12-4; j_gene: TRBJ2-3; abundance: many; CDR3nt: TGTGCCAGCAGATCGAGTACAGATACGCAGTATTTT; CDR3aa: CASRSSTDTQYF
d_gene: -; v_gene: TRBV7-4; j_gene: TRBJ2-3; abundance: -; CDR3nt: TGTGCCAGCAGCTTCACCACGGGGCGGGGCCCCTCCACAGATACGCAGTATTTT; CDR3aa: CASSFTTGRGPSTDTQYF
d_gene: -; v_gene: TRBV4-2; j_gene: TRBJ2-1; abundance: few; CDR3nt: TGTGCCAGCAGCCAAGGGGGGGGGCCAAACAATGAGCAGTTCTTC; CDR3aa: CASSQGGGPNNEQFF
d_gene: TRBD1; v_gene: TRBV24-1; j_gene: TRBJ1-2; abundance: few; CDR3nt: TGTGCCACCAGTGACCCAAATCGGACAGGTCGCGGCTACACCTTC; CDR3aa: CATSDPNRTGRGYTF
d_gene: TRBD1; v_gene: TRBV7-2; j_gene: TRBJ1-6; abundance: few; CDR3nt: TGTGCCAGCAGCTCCCGGGACAGGAATTCACCCCTCCACTTT; CDR3aa: CASSSRDRNSPLHF
d_gene: -; v_gene: TRBV6-5; j_gene: TRBJ2-5; abundance: -; CDR3nt: TGTGCCAGCAGTTACTTTGCCGGGGCAGCCCAAGAGACCCAGTACTTC; CDR3aa: CASSYFAGAAQETQYF
d_gene: -; v_gene: TRBV6-5; j_gene: TRBJ1-5; abundance: few; CDR3nt: TGTGCCAGCAGCCGAAGGGGAACAGGGTTGAGAAATCAGCCCCAGCATTTT; CDR3aa: CASSRRGTGLRNQPQHF
d_gene: -; v_gene: TRBV28; j_gene: TRBJ1-1; abundance: many; CDR3nt: TGTGCCAGCAGAGGGGAGCGGAACACTGAAGCTTTCTTT; CDR3aa: CASRGERNTEAFF
d_gene: -; v_gene: TRBV5-4; j_gene: TRBJ1-2; abundance: many; CDR3nt: TGTGCCAGCAGCCTGACTGGGGACTATGGCTACACCTTC; CDR3aa: CASSLTGDYGYTF
d_gene: TRBD2; v_gene: TRBV7-9; j_gene: TRBJ2-3; abundance: -; CDR3nt: TGTGCCAGCAGCTTCTTTAGCGGGGTGGCAGATACGCAGTATTTT; CDR3aa: CASSFFSGVADTQYF
d_gene: -; v_gene: TRBV6-5; j_gene: TRBJ2-2; abundance: -; CDR3nt: TGTGCCAGCAGTTATTGGGCTAGCCTATCACTAGGCACCGGGGAGCTGTTTTTT; CDR3aa: CASSYWASLSLGTGELFF